Described below is a single T cell receptor beta chain sequence and its context. Its antigen is not known. At one boundary the junction diverges from the germline segment, which might be a read error. Transcripts of RNA were the source for amplifying TCR beta CDR3 regions. HTBI primers primed a first-round RT-PCR, and a second-round multiplex PCR followed. TCRdb recomputed calls from the multiplex PCR reads with MiXCR, one row per CDR3 protein. This repertoire shows about 740,000 distinct CDR3 sequences, roughly 41% found once; its top ten account for around 40%. CDR3 length equals 9 residues. CDR1 is WSHSY, CDR2 SAAADI, per germline. This sample stems from a study of Graves' ophthalmopathy and Graves' hyperthyroidism. Whole-study context: Sampling took place at initial diagnosis, with peripheral blood obtained before any treatment.

Findings and limits, study-wide: The model forecast ophthalmopathy progression, reaching about 70% sensitivity and around 75% specificity. Blood repertoires reportedly contained most expanded thyroid clonotypes above 0.001 frequency.

The sequence was obtained from an adult man with Graves' ophthalmopathy. This chain joins TRBV10-2 and TRBJ2-7; no clear D. Material: peripheral blood. CDR3 sequence: CASTNGQYF. CDR3 in DNA: TGTGCCAGCACTAATGGGCAGTACTTC.